This T cell receptor (beta chain) was identified in a study of T cells in localized non-small cell lung cancer (TCRdb year 2020). Study-level background: T cell repertoires of 200 to 300 early-stage NSCLC patients were analyzed, with tumors being compared against uninvolved tumor-adjacent lungs. A mean age of around 66 years was recorded for the NSCLC patients, of whom under 150 were male and 95 to 110 were female. The cohort consisted of 200 to 300 treatment-naive NSCLC patients whose localized lung tumors had been resected.

At diagnosis, tumor, uninvolved tumor-adjacent lung and peripheral blood were collected and then preserved as a mix of FFPE and fresh-frozen material. For TCR repertoire profiling, blood samples were analyzed in the form of peripheral blood mononuclear cells. This clone came up once. Its specific antigen is unknown. Base qualities were left out, and no much larger clone turns up one base away. The V and J ends are trimmed by 3 bases and 4 bases, leaving 15 bases between them. As encoded in the germline V gene, CDR1 is SGHDN while CDR2 is FVKESK. The CDR3 sequence holds 16 residues, the cysteine and phenylalanine included. Of the read, only the CDR3 DNA is kept; its 48 bases are in frame from base 1. Results the study describes overall, beyond this receptor: Because the study design was exploratory, TCR variables were selected using unadjusted p-values without false-discovery rate correction. A median of about 55 of the top 100 tumor clones were detected in paired uninvolved adjacent lung, and some 28 of these tumor clones were also found among the top 100 clones of the paired uninvolved adjacent lung. Because multi-region tumor sequencing was not done, intratumor heterogeneity could not be ruled out. The highest T cell clonality was observed in uninvolved tumor-adjacent lung, where clonality exceeded that of tumor, suggesting that antigenic responses were more focused in uninvolved tumor-adjacent lung. Longer overall survival was associated with higher blood T cell density, whereas shorter survival was associated with higher adjacent-lung clonality.

The immunoSEQ Assay was used to sequence TCR beta CDR3 regions from DNA. Per the original workflow: To compute T cell density, TCR beta template counts were normalized to usable DNA, which was estimated by amplifying housekeeping genes. The preseqR package was used to estimate richness by extrapolating to 400,000 templates for PBMC samples and to 120,000 templates for tissue samples. Clonality was defined by subtracting Pielou's evenness from one. To identify tissue-enriched TCRs, differential abundance testing was run on productive amino-acid clonotypes with a minimum total count of 5 and an alpha of 0.1. Repertoire overlap between compartments was quantified with the Jaccard Index and Morisita Overlap Index. GLIPH grouped TCR beta CDR3s together with public tetramer-defined viral CDR3s, and a viral motif had to include at least three viral sequences and also show V-gene enrichment. TCRdb took over this immuneACCESS table, retaining in-frame rearrangements with V and J assigned. Such tables are incomplete; in checked studies, under half of the missing clones stem from an unresolved V gene, and the remainder is unexplained. The V and J calls and clone size come from that table; D and trimming were worked out from the DNA. Within this sample are approximately 83,000 clones, with approximately 91% of them counted one time only. The ten largest clones take up roughly 3.9% of the sample.

The source of this sequence is a woman aged 40 to 75 with stage II squamous cell lung carcinoma. The specimen was PBMCs, collected before any cancer treatment. The sequence links TRBV14 to TRBJ1-4, and perhaps TRBD1 as D gene, on 6 matching bases. The CDR3 here reads CASSHRWGQSNEKLFF. The DNA sequence reads TGTGCCAGCAGCCATCGCTGGGGGCAGAGTAATGAAAAACTGTTTTTT.